A single sample gave rise to the 25 T cell receptor beta chains below, sequenced in a study of control samples from healthy donors and cancer patients. The table came from immunoSEQ multiplex PCR; TCRdb's copy has only in-frame clones and leaves some out. The table has approximately 220,000 clones, roughly 94% seen once. The sequencing sample was made of blood. These receptors were collected from a man in his forties or fifties in good health.

This sequence joins TRBV2 and TRBJ2-5, with TRBD1 identical over 7 bases. J lost 2 bases, V lost 6 bases, and 9 bases had no gene match. The CDR3 has 15 residues. Per germline, CDR1 SNHLY and CDR2 FYNNEI. Here the CDR3 reads CASSSRDSVQETQYF. The CDR3 DNA is TGTGCCAGCAGCTCCAGGGACAGTGTGCAAGAGACCCAGTACTTC.

The chain carries TRBV19 and TRBJ1-5; the D is unclear. This CDR3 has 14 residues. Per the germline V gene, CDR1 is LNHDA and CDR2 is SQIVND (reference sequence). V was clipped by 0 bases and J by 3 bases, with 6 bases between them. CDR3 sequence reads: CASSIDRNNQPQHF. The DNA for the CDR3 is TGTGCCAGTAGTATAGACAGAAACAATCAGCCCCAGCATTTT.

The chain uses TRBV3-1 (or the pseudogene TRBV3-2) and TRBJ2-4; the D is unclear. V lost 1 base and J lost 2, with 6 bases in between. This CDR3 comprises 14 residues. Germline loops: CDR1 LGHDT, CDR2 YNNKEL (reference sequence). This chain's CDR3 is CASSQGGTKNIQYF. The CDR3 nucleotides read TGTGCCAGCAGCCAAGGGGGAACCAAAAACATTCAGTACTTC.

V gene TRBV7-2 combines with J gene TRBJ1-1; TRBD1 is a possible D gene (6 bases). Trimming removed 5 bases at V and 4 bases at J, with 14 bases between. The CDR3 length is 14 residues. Per germline, CDR1 SGHTA and CDR2 FQGNSA. The CDR3 region is CASSRRDKSTEAFF. The CDR3, as DNA: TGTGCCAGCAGCCGCCGGGACAAATCCACTGAAGCTTTCTTT.

The V and J genes are TRBV2 and TRBJ1-6, with unresolved D. V lost 6 bases and J lost 7, with 7 bases in between. There are 12 residues in the CDR3. CDR1 SNHLY and CDR2 FYNNEI come from the germline V gene. CDR3 DNA: TGTGCCAGCAGGAATGAGAATTCACCCCTCCACTTT. Residues: CASRNENSPLHF.

V usage is TRBV5-4 and J usage is TRBJ1-2; the D is unclear. Germline lookup yields CDR1 SGHNT and CDR2 YYREEE (reference sequence). The CDR3 is 14 amino acids. The V gene lost 1 base and the J gene lost 6 bases, with 13 bases spanning the gap. The CDR3 DNA sequence: TGTGCCAGCAGCTTGTTTACGGACGGGGATGGCTACACCTTC. It yields the protein CASSLFTDGDGYTF.

CDR3 coding DNA: TGTGCCAGCAGCTTAGTATGGGGACAGGGGGGAGAGCAGTACTTC. Its translation: CASSLVWGQGGEQYF. The chain has TRBV7-2 and TRBJ2-7, with TRBD1 matching over 11 bases. This CDR3 is built from 15 residues. Germline values: CDR1 SGHTA, CDR2 FQGNSA. Trimming removed 1 base from V and 7 bases from J; junction bases left unmatched: 6.

The chain has TRBV5-1 and TRBJ1-2, with a tentative D call TRBD1 (6 bases). Trimming shortened V by 0 bases and J by 4 bases, and 10 bases separated the two germline ends. The CDR3 sequence is 14 residues long. CDR1 is SGHRS, CDR2 YFSETQ, per germline. The CDR3 bases are TGCGCCAGCAGCTTGGAGAGACAGGCCTATGGCTACACCTTC. It yields the protein CASSLERQAYGYTF. Using reference TRBV5-1 and TRBJ1-2 for the parts outside the CDR3, the full variable domain is KAGVTQTPRYLIKTRGQQVTLSCSPISGHRSVSWYQQTPGQGLQFLFEYFSETQRNKGNFPGRFSGRQFSNSRSEMNVSTLELGDSALYLCASSLERQAYGYTFGSGTRLTVV.

The chain has TRBV6-5 and TRBJ2-2; D not resolved. The CDR3 has 13 residues. Germline assignment: CDR1 MNHEY and CDR2 SVGAGI. V lost 7 bases and J 2 bases, leaving 8 bases between the germline ends. CDR3 protein: CASKAVNTGELFF. The CDR3 nucleotides are TGTGCCAGCAAGGCAGTAAACACCGGGGAGCTGTTTTTT.

This clone showed up just once. CDR3 sequence reads: CATRAGGSTDTQYF. As DNA, the CDR3 is TGTGCCACCAGGGCGGGGGGTAGCACAGATACGCAGTATTTT. The chain uses TRBV24-1 and TRBJ2-3, with 8 bases that match TRBD2. The CDR3 spans 14 residues. V dropped 7 bases and J dropped 0; count of bases not matched to a gene: 2. The V gene's germline CDR1 is KGHDR and CDR2 SFDVKD.

The chain carries TRBV3-1 (or the pseudogene TRBV3-2) and TRBJ2-2; D not certain. Per the germline V gene, CDR1 is LGHDT and CDR2 is YNNKEL (reference sequence). The CDR3 loop spans 14 amino acids. V lost 0 bases and J 6 bases, leaving 8 bases between the germline ends. The CDR3 spells CASSQEARPGELFF. In DNA, the CDR3 is TGTGCCAGCAGCCAAGAGGCCCGCCCCGGGGAGCTGTTTTTT.

This clone was seen once. The chain recombines TRBV9 with TRBJ2-1, with D perhaps assigned TRBD1 or TRBD2 (5 bases each). V was cut by 2 bases and J by 7 bases, with 13 bases left in between. The CDR3 length is 14 residues. Looked up from germline, CDR1 is SGDLS and CDR2 is YYNGEE. CDR3 loop: CASSVLSGPNEQFF. Written as DNA, the CDR3 is TGTGCCAGCAGCGTCCTCTCGGGGCCGAATGAGCAGTTCTTC.

The chain links TRBV24-1 to TRBJ1-4, with D maybe TRBD1 (5 bases). The V end was cut by 3 bases, the J end by 7 bases, with 8 bases between. Germline V gene lookup returns CDR1 KGHDR and CDR2 SFDVKD. CDR3 length: 13 amino acids. This CDR3 reads CATSDGQPEKLFF. In nucleotides, the CDR3 is TGTGCCACCAGTGATGGACAACCTGAAAAACTGTTTTTT.

This clone was seen more than once but under ten times. The chain is built from TRBV15 and TRBJ2-1; D gene unclear. There are 13 residues in the CDR3. The V end lost 0 bases, the J end lost 7 bases, and 7 bases lay between the germline ends. CDR1 is LNHNV and CDR2 is YYDKDF in the germline V gene (reference sequence). CDR3 sequence: CATSRDQRNEQFF. For the CDR3, the DNA is TGTGCCACCAGCAGAGATCAACGAAATGAGCAGTTCTTC.

This clone was detected only once. The rearrangement links TRBV2 to TRBJ2-2, with TRBD2 matching 10 bases. Trimming removed 4 bases from V and 8 bases from J; junction bases left unmatched: 7. Germline assignment: CDR1 SNHLY and CDR2 FYNNEI. CDR3 length equals 15 residues. The CDR3 loop is CASSVASSGGGELFF. In DNA, the CDR3 is TGTGCCAGCAGTGTCGCTTCTAGCGGGGGAGGGGAGCTGTTTTTT.

Of note for this clone: This specimen includes other DNA sequences encoding the same CDR3. This chain connects TRBV9 to TRBJ1-1; D is unresolved. There are 13 residues in the CDR3. Germline values: CDR1 SGDLS, CDR2 YYNGEE. Trimming removed 0 bases at V and 1 base at J, with 4 bases between. The CDR3 spells CASSVDTNTEAFF. The CDR3 region has the DNA TGTGCCAGCAGCGTAGACACGAACACTGAAGCTTTCTTT.

The rearrangement links TRBV5-1 to TRBJ2-3, with 13 bases fitting TRBD2. Germline V gene data show CDR1 as SGHRS and CDR2 as YFSETQ. With V trimmed by 4 bases and J by 1 base, 6 bases remained unmatched. This CDR3 has 17 amino acids. The DNA of the CDR3 is TGCGCCAGCAGCCTACCGGGACTAGCGGGGCGCACAGATACGCAGTATTTT. It is translated as CASSLPGLAGRTDTQYF. Full variable domain (remainder filled in from reference TRBV5-1 and TRBJ2-3): KAGVTQTPRYLIKTRGQQVTLSCSPISGHRSVSWYQQTPGQGLQFLFEYFSETQRNKGNFPGRFSGRQFSNSRSEMNVSTLELGDSALYLCASSLPGLAGRTDTQYFGPGTRLTVL.

This chain joins TRBV4-2 and TRBJ1-6; 7 bases align to TRBD1. The CDR3 sequence is 16 residues long. Germline trimming cut 3 bases from V and 8 bases from J; bases unmatched to any gene: 10. Germline CDR1 and CDR2: LGHNA and YNFKEQ. CDR3 protein: CASSHRQGVFDSPLHF. The CDR3, as DNA: TGTGCCAGCAGCCACCGACAGGGAGTGTTTGATTCACCCCTCCACTTT.

V is TRBV24-1 and J is TRBJ1-2; 8 bases agree with TRBD1. Looked up from germline, CDR1 is KGHDR and CDR2 is SFDVKD. CDR3 length: 13 residues. The J segment lost 8 bases and the V segment lost 4 bases, leaving 5 bases of the junction unmatched. The CDR3 region is CATSETGVTGYTF. In DNA, the CDR3 is TGTGCCACCAGTGAGACAGGGGTGACAGGCTACACCTTC.

The chain joins TRBV4-2 to TRBJ1-1; D unresolved. V lost 8 bases to trimming and J lost 4 bases, with 14 bases between them. Germline CDR1 reads LGHNA; CDR2 reads YNFKEQ. This CDR3 spans 13 amino acids. Here the CDR3 DNA reads TGTGCCAGCCACTACGGAGGGTTCACTGAAGCTTTCTTT. This sequence encodes CASHYGGFTEAFF.

The chain uses TRBV3-1 (or the pseudogene TRBV3-2) and TRBJ2-7; 8 positions match TRBD1. The ends lost 3 bases at V and 5 bases at J; junction bases unmatched: 3. CDR1 and CDR2 from the germline V gene are LGHDT and YNNKEL (reference sequence). The CDR3 has 13 residues. The CDR3 loop reads CASSQQGANEQYV. The CDR3 DNA reads as TGTGCCAGCAGCCAGCAGGGGGCCAACGAGCAGTACGTC.

This sequence joins TRBV29-1 and TRBJ1-2; TRBD1 might be the D (5 bases). Trimming took 1 base from V and 0 from J, leaving 12 bases between them. Germline-derived CDR1 and CDR2 are SQVTM and ANQGSEA. The length of the CDR3 is 15 residues. The CDR3: CSVEGGRASNYGYTF. The CDR3 coding sequence is TGCAGCGTTGAAGGGGGCCGTGCCTCTAACTATGGCTACACCTTC.

This chain joins TRBV6-5 and TRBJ2-7, with D perhaps TRBD1 (6 bases). CDR3 length: 15 residues. Per germline, CDR1 MNHEY and CDR2 SVGAGI. V was trimmed by 0 bases and J by 2 bases, leaving 11 bases between them. The chain's CDR3 is CASSYSRGKTYEQYF. The CDR3 DNA reads as TGTGCCAGCAGTTACTCGAGGGGGAAGACCTACGAGCAGTACTTC.

V is TRBV2 and J is TRBJ2-6, with TRBD2 identical over 11 bases. V gave up 7 bases and J gave up 0 bases; unmatched junction bases: 8. This CDR3 is built from 18 residues. Germline CDR1 SNHLY, CDR2 FYNNEI. CDR3 sequence: CASNLLAGAFSGANVLTF. The CDR3 region has the DNA TGTGCCAGCAACTTACTAGCGGGGGCTTTCTCTGGGGCCAACGTCCTGACTTTC.

The rearrangement uses TRBV7-8 and TRBJ1-5; D gene uncertain. Germline V CDR1 and CDR2: SGHVS, FQNEAQ. Trimming took off 1 base at V and 7 bases at J, with 8 bases between the two ends. The CDR3 totals 13 residues. The CDR3 coding sequence is TGTGCCAGCAGCTTAGGGCCAGGACAGCCCCAGCATTTT. This gives the protein CASSLGPGQPQHF.